This entry features one TCR beta chain sequence. The data were taken from a study of blood T cell repertoires in COVID-19. J lost 6 bases, V lost 6 bases, and 5 bases had no gene match. The CDR3 spans 13 residues. The germline V gene encodes CDR1 MNHEY and CDR2 SMNVEV (reference sequence). Using immunoSEQ multiplex PCR, the repertoire was profiled, and TCRdb retains in-frame clones only, with some absent. The table shows approximately 440,000 clones, with approximately 88% occurring only once. This receptor was obtained from a woman aged 45 to 65 with COVID-19, enrolled during active disease. The sequenced material came from peripheral blood. J is TRBJ1-1 and V is TRBV27; TRBD1 aligns across 9 bases. CDR3 DNA: TGTGCCAGCAGCCGGGACAGGGATGCTGAAGCTTTCTTT. Amino acid sequence: CASSRDRDAEAFF.